This TCR beta chain was recorded in a study of T cell responses to AZD1222 COVID-19 vaccine. In the study overall: Some second doses came at about 4 weeks and others at about 12 weeks; these were pooled. Study-level points and caveats: It should be noted that donors were predominantly white British and more often female, and clonal diversity was possibly underestimated.

CDR1 and CDR2 from the germline V gene are SGHDN and FVKESK. There are 16 residues in the CDR3. Trimming stripped 0 bases from V and 2 bases from J, with 13 bases between. For this clone: The antigen is not known.

Only in-frame clones appear in the TCRdb table, and some are missing; sequencing was by immunoSEQ multiplex PCR. The repertoire holds some 150,000 clones, around 91% seen once, with approximately 5.3% in the top ten. This chain connects TRBV14 to TRBJ1-1; D is unresolved. Sequenced here: peripheral blood, sampled on day 0 of AZD1222 vaccination. The sequence was collected from an adult in good health. The CDR3 loop reads CASSQDDGDLNTEAFF. The CDR3 DNA sequence: TGTGCCAGCAGCCAAGATGACGGGGATCTTAACACTGAAGCTTTCTTT.